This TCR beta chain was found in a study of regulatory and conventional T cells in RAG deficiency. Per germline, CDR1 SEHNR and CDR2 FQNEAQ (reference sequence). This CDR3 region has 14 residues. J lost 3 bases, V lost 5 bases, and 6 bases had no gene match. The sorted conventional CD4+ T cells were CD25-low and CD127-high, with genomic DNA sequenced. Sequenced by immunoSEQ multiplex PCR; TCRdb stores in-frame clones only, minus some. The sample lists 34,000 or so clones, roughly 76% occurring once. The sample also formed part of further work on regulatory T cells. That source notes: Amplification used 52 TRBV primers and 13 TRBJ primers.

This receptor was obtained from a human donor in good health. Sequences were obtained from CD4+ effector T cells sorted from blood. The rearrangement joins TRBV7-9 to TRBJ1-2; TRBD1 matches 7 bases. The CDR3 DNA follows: TGTGCCAGCAGCCTAGTCGGGACAGACTATGGCTACACCTTC. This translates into CASSLVGTDYGYTF.